This T cell receptor (beta chain) originates from a study of CD8+ T cells in alopecia areata. Findings and limits, study-wide: Greater clonality was observed in lesional scalp samples, especially alopecia totalis/universalis, versus normal scalp.

Points on this clone: The target antigen is unknown. The same CDR3 can be traced to other DNA sequences in this sample.

Reverse transcribed after extraction, RNA yielded cDNA as the sequencing template. Using immunoSEQ multiplex PCR, the repertoire was profiled, and TCRdb retains in-frame clones only, with some absent. The top ten clones hold around 5% of a sample with roughly 150,000 clones, roughly 50% of them seen once. From PBMCs, CD4+ and CD8+ T cells were sorted. The V and J ends lost 1 base and 4 bases respectively, with 7 bases between them. Germline values: CDR1 SQVTM, CDR2 ANQGSEA. This CDR3 is built from 12 residues. Sequenced: CD4+ T cells sorted from blood. The sequence derives from a human donor in good health. The gene calls are TRBV29-1 and TRBJ2-5; D remains unclear. The CDR3 bases are TGCAGCGTTGAAGCAGGTGGAGAGACCCAGTACTTC. Translation: CSVEAGGETQYF.